A selection of T cell receptor beta chains follows, all from one sample in a study of T cell responses to AZD1222 COVID-19 vaccine. Only in-frame clones appear in the TCRdb table, and some are missing; sequencing was by immunoSEQ multiplex PCR. This table holds roughly 170,000 clones, less than 95% found once. Sequenced material: peripheral blood, taken on day 0 of AZD1222 vaccination. These receptors were taken from an adult in good health. Each CDR3 is given with its conserved first and last residue. A D gene is named only where the DNA matches it firmly. Size tells how often a clone was seen (once, few, many) or the class of an expanded clone, and some rows leave it out.

v_call: TRBV27
j_call: TRBJ1-5
clone_size: -
d_call: TRBD1
cdr3_length: 22
cdr3_aa: CASRNEDRVTELTGRRNQPQHF
cdr3_nt: TGTGCCAGCAGAAATGAGGACAGGGTAACGGAGTTGACGGGCCGGCGAAATCAGCCCCAGCATTTT

v_call: TRBV4-1
j_call: TRBJ2-3
clone_size: -
d_call: -
cdr3_length: 18
cdr3_aa: CASSQDLGIQGAAYTQYF
cdr3_nt: TGCGCCAGCAGCCAAGATCTCGGCATACAGGGAGCGGCCTATACGCAGTATTTT

v_call: TRBV3-1/TRBV3-2
j_call: TRBJ1-2
clone_size: once
d_call: -
cdr3_length: 15
cdr3_aa: CASSLMGGYGRGYTF
cdr3_nt: TGTGCCAGCAGCCTCATGGGGGGGTACGGGAGAGGCTACACCTTC

v_call: TRBV29-1
j_call: TRBJ1-5
clone_size: -
d_call: -
cdr3_length: 14
cdr3_aa: CSVADSEEGQPQHF
cdr3_nt: TGCAGCGTTGCGGACAGTGAGGAGGGCCAGCCCCAGCATTTT

v_call: TRBV6-5
j_call: TRBJ1-6
clone_size: once
d_call: -
cdr3_length: 14
cdr3_aa: CASSPGGGVSPLHF
cdr3_nt: TGTGCCAGCAGCCCCGGGGGTGGGGTCTCACCCCTCCACTTT

v_call: TRBV6-5
j_call: TRBJ2-5
clone_size: -
d_call: TRBD1
cdr3_length: 14
cdr3_aa: CASSRQGAQETQYF
cdr3_nt: TGTGCCAGCAGTCGACAGGGGGCCCAAGAGACCCAGTACTTC

v_call: TRBV29-1
j_call: TRBJ1-1
clone_size: -
d_call: -
cdr3_length: 14
cdr3_aa: CSARDRGGGTEAFF
cdr3_nt: TGCAGCGCTAGGGACCGGGGCGGCGGGACTGAAGCTTTCTTT

v_call: TRBV5-5
j_call: TRBJ1-1
clone_size: -
d_call: -
cdr3_length: 13
cdr3_aa: CASSFSSGTEAFF
cdr3_nt: TGTGCCAGCAGCTTTAGCTCGGGCACTGAAGCTTTCTTT

v_call: TRBV18
j_call: TRBJ1-2
clone_size: -
d_call: TRBD1
cdr3_length: 14
cdr3_aa: CASSRQGKSEGYTF
cdr3_nt: TGTGCCAGCTCCAGACAGGGGAAGTCTGAGGGCTACACCTTC

v_call: TRBV4-3
j_call: TRBJ2-3
clone_size: -
d_call: -
cdr3_length: 13
cdr3_aa: CASRSAGTDTQYF
cdr3_nt: TGCGCCAGCAGGAGTGCTGGTACAGATACGCAGTATTTT

v_call: TRBV13
j_call: TRBJ1-4
clone_size: -
d_call: -
cdr3_length: 17
cdr3_aa: CASSLRTQGRANEKLFF
cdr3_nt: TGTGCCAGCAGCTTAAGAACCCAGGGGAGGGCTAATGAAAAACTGTTTTTT

v_call: TRBV10-3
j_call: TRBJ2-1
clone_size: -
d_call: -
cdr3_length: 13
cdr3_aa: CAISGGPRNEQFF
cdr3_nt: TGTGCCATCAGTGGGGGACCCAGGAATGAGCAGTTCTTC

v_call: TRBV2
j_call: TRBJ1-5
clone_size: -
d_call: -
cdr3_length: 15
cdr3_aa: CASSDSAAPNQPQHF
cdr3_nt: TGTGCCAGCAGTGATTCCGCGGCCCCTAATCAGCCCCAGCATTTT

v_call: TRBV19
j_call: TRBJ1-2
clone_size: -
d_call: -
cdr3_length: 13
cdr3_aa: CASSAKRQHGYTF
cdr3_nt: TGTGCCAGTAGTGCGAAGAGGCAGCATGGCTACACCTTC

v_call: TRBV19
j_call: TRBJ2-2
clone_size: -
d_call: -
cdr3_length: 16
cdr3_aa: CASSILWTLDPGELFF
cdr3_nt: TGTGCCAGTAGTATCCTTTGGACCCTCGATCCGGGGGAGCTGTTTTTT

v_call: TRBV27
j_call: TRBJ2-7
clone_size: -
d_call: -
cdr3_length: 11
cdr3_aa: CASSEGLEQYF
cdr3_nt: TGTGCCAGCAGCGAAGGGCTCGAGCAGTACTTC

v_call: TRBV5-1
j_call: TRBJ1-2
clone_size: -
d_call: -
cdr3_length: 14
cdr3_aa: CASSPGPTGYGYTF
cdr3_nt: TGCGCCAGCAGCCCCGGCCCCACGGGCTATGGCTACACCTTC

v_call: TRBV4-2
j_call: TRBJ1-1
clone_size: -
d_call: -
cdr3_length: 14
cdr3_aa: CASSQGVGDTEAFF
cdr3_nt: TGTGCCAGCAGCCAAGGGGTCGGAGACACTGAAGCTTTCTTT

v_call: TRBV9
j_call: TRBJ1-4
clone_size: once
d_call: -
cdr3_length: 16
cdr3_aa: CASSVGPGRANEKLFF
cdr3_nt: TGTGCCAGCAGCGTAGGTCCGGGACGAGCGAATGAAAAACTGTTTTTT

v_call: TRBV2
j_call: TRBJ2-7
clone_size: -
d_call: -
cdr3_length: 15
cdr3_aa: CASSFGAVAVYEQYF
cdr3_nt: TGTGCCAGCAGTTTTGGAGCCGTGGCGGTTTACGAGCAGTACTTC

v_call: TRBV27
j_call: TRBJ2-7
clone_size: -
d_call: -
cdr3_length: 14
cdr3_aa: CASRKQGMGWEQYF
cdr3_nt: TGTGCCAGCAGGAAACAGGGTATGGGCTGGGAGCAGTACTTC

v_call: TRBV3-1/TRBV3-2
j_call: TRBJ1-5
clone_size: -
d_call: -
cdr3_length: 16
cdr3_aa: CASSQGRGGGNQPQHF
cdr3_nt: TGTGCCAGCAGCCAAGGGAGAGGGGGGGGCAATCAGCCCCAGCATTTT